This TCR beta chain was recovered during a study of T cells in Graves' hyperthyroidism and ophthalmopathy. Study context: Pretreatment peripheral blood was obtained at initial diagnosis.

Remarks on this clonotype: Its specificity is not known.

RNA transcripts yielded amplified TCR beta CDR3 regions. Carried out on the TCR CDR3, a first-round RT-PCR used the HTBI primer set. TCRdb called the multiplex PCR reads again in MiXCR, with one record for every CDR3 protein. The sample lists about 480,000 distinct CDR3 sequences; approximately 22% were seen once. The study excluded patients with uncontrolled infection, other autoimmune disease, pregnancy or lactation. Every diagnosis used clinical symptoms, serum thyroxine and TRAb, thyroid ultrasound and orbital computed tomography. V shed 6 bases and J 6 bases; nucleotides not matched to a gene: 4. The CDR3 has 13 residues. General study findings and limits: In blood, most of the thyroid clonotypes expanded above 0.001 were also present.

The sequenced material came from blood. V is TRBV12-3 or TRBV12-4 and J is TRBJ1-2; 10 bases fit TRBD1. This clonotype originated in a woman in her 70s with Graves' ophthalmopathy. CDR3 in amino acids: CASSHGTGDGYTF. The DNA of the CDR3 is TGTGCCAGCAGCCACGGGACAGGGGATGGCTACACCTTC.